The T cell receptor (beta chain) under discussion was sequenced for a study of blood T cell repertoires in COVID-19. About the study: Italy, Spain and the United States were the sources of the convalescent and acute COVID-19 samples. Sample material is recorded as cDNA or gDNA derived from T cells, B-cell-depleted T cells, or PBMCs.

The CDR3 runs 14 residues. CDR1 is LGHNA, CDR2 YNFKEQ, per germline. V was shortened by 2 bases and J by 2 bases, with 9 bases between the two germline ends. Original data processing: Cell counts per sample came from amplifying reference gene primers. TCRdb's table, derived via immunoSEQ multiplex PCR, lists solely in-frame clones and lacks some. The V and J calls and the clone size are those of that table, but D and trimming were determined from the DNA. Of roughly 120,000 clones in the sample, about 90% were seen once. This TCR was sampled from a human donor in a cohort sampled during active COVID-19. The chain combines TRBV4-2 with TRBJ2-5; possible D gene TRBD2, 6 bases. What was sequenced was peripheral blood. For the CDR3, the DNA is TGTGCCAGCAGCCAAACCGGGACTCAAGAGACCCAGTACTTC. Translating it yields CASSQTGTQETQYF.